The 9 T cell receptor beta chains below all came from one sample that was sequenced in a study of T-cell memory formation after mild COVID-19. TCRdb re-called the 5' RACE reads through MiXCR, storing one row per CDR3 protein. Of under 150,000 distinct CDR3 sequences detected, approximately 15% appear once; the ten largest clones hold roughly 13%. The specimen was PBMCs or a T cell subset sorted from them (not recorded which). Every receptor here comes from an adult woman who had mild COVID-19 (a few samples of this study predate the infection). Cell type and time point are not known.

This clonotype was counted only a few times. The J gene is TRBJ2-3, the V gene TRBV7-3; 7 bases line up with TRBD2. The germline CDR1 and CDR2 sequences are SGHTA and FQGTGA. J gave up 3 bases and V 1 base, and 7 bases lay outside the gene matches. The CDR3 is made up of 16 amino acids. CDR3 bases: TGTGCCAGCAGCTTAATCCCCCAGGGAGGGACAGATACGCAGTATTTT. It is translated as CASSLIPQGGTDTQYF.

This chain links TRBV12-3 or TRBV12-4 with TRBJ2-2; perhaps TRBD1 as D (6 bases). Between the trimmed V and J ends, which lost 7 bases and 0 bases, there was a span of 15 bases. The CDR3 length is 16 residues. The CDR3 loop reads CASTLTGFANTGELFF. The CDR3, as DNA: TGTGCCAGCACCTTAACAGGGTTCGCGAACACCGGGGAGCTGTTTTTT.

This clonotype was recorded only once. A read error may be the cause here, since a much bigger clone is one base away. CDR3 region: CATAPGKGRLVNNQPQHF. As DNA, the CDR3 is TGTGCCACCGCTCCGGGAAAGGGAAGGCTGGTAAACAATCAGCCCCAGCATTTT. The J gene is TRBJ1-5, the V gene TRBV15; D ambiguous. Germline lookup yields CDR1 LNHNV and CDR2 YYDKDF (reference sequence). Trimming took off 8 bases at V and 3 bases at J, with 26 bases between the two ends. This CDR3 region has 18 residues.

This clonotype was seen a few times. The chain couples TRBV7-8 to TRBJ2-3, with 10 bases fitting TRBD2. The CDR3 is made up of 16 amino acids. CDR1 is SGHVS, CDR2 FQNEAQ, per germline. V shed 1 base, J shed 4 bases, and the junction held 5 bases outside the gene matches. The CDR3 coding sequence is TGTGCCAGCAGCTTAGGGGCACTAGCGGGATCAGATACGCAGTATTTT. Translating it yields CASSLGALAGSDTQYF.

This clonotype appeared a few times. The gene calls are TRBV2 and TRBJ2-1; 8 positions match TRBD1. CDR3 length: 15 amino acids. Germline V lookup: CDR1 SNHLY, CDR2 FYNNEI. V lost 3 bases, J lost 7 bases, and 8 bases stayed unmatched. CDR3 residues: CASSEPTGGNNEQFF. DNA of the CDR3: TGTGCCAGCAGTGAGCCCACAGGGGGGAATAATGAGCAGTTCTTC.

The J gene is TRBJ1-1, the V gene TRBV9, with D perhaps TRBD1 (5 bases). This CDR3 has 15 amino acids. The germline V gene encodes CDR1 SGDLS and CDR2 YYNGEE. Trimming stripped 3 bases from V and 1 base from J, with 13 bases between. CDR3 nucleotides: TGTGCCAGCAGCGCGGGGGTGGGGTGGAACACTGAAGCTTTCTTT. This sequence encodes CASSAGVGWNTEAFF.

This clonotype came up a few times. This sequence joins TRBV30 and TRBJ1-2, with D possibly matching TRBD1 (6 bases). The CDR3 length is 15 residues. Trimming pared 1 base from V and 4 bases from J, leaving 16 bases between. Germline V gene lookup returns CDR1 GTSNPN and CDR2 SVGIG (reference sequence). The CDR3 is CAWSARSGHRYGYTF. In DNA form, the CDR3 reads TGTGCCTGGAGTGCCCGGTCGGGACACCGCTATGGCTACACCTTC.

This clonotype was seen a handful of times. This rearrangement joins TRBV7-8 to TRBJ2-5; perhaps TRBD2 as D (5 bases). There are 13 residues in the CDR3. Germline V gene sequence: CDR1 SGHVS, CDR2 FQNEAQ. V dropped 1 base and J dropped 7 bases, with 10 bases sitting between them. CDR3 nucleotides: TGTGCCAGCAGCTTAGGCACTCGGGGGACCCAGTACTTC. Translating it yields CASSLGTRGTQYF.

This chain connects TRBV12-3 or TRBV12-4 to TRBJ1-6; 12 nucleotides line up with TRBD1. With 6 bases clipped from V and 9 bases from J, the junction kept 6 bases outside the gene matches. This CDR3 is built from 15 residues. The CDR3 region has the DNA TGTGCCAGCAGCCCAGCGGGACAGGGGGCTTCACCCCTCCACTTT. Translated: CASSPAGQGASPLHF.